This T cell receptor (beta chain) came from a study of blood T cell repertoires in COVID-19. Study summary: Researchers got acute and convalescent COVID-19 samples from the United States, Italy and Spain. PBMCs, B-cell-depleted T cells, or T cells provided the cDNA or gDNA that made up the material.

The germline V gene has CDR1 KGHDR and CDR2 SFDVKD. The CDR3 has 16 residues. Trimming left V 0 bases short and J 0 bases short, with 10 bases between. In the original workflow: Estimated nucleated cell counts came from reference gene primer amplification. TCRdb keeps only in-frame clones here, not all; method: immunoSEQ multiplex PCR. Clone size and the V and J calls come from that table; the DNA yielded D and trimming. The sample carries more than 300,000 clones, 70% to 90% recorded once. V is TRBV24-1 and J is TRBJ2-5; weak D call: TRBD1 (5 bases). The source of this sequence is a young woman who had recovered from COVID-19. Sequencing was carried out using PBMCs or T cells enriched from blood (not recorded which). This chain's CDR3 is CATSDLGAGYQETQYF. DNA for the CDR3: TGTGCCACCAGTGATTTGGGGGCAGGGTACCAAGAGACCCAGTACTTC.